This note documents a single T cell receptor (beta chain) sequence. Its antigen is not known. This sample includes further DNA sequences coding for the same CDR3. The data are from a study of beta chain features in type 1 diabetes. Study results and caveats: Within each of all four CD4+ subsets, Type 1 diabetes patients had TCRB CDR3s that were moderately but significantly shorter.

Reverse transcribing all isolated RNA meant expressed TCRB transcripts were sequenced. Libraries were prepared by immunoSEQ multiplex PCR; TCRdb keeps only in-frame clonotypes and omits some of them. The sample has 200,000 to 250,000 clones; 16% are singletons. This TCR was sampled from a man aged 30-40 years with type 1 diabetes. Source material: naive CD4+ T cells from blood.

This CDR3 is CASSLVSSGNTIYF. The CDR3 DNA follows: TGTGCCAGCAGCTTAGTCAGCTCTGGAAACACCATATATTTT. The chain combines TRBV7-2 with TRBJ1-3; D gene uncertain. This CDR3 spans 14 amino acids. The V end was cut by 1 base, the J end by 0 bases, with 4 bases between. Germline values: CDR1 SGHTA, CDR2 FQGNSA.